This TCR beta chain was identified during a study of blood T cell repertoires in COVID-19. About the research overall: Material from acute and convalescent COVID-19 was sourced from the United States, Italy and Spain. In each case, the material was cDNA or gDNA derived from T cells, B-cell-depleted T cells, or PBMCs.

Original methodology: Amplifying reference gene primers gave estimates of nucleated cell counts. Profiling relied on immunoSEQ multiplex PCR, and the TCRdb table lists in-frame clones only, not all of them. V and J calls plus clone size are reproduced from that table; the DNA served to infer D and trimming. This table has some 180,000 clones, approximately 80% appearing once. The germline CDR1 and CDR2 sequences are LNHDA and SQIVND (reference sequence). Trimming stripped 1 base from V and 7 bases from J, with 8 bases between. The CDR3 loop spans 14 amino acids. Sequenced input: peripheral blood. The chain has TRBV19 and TRBJ1-6; possibly TRBD1 for D (6 bases). This TCR derives from a man aged 50-59 years who had recovered from COVID-19. DNA of the CDR3: TGTGCCAGTAGTATAGTTCAGGGGAATTCACCCCTCCACTTT. This sequence encodes CASSIVQGNSPLHF.